Listed here is a single T cell receptor beta chain. With autoimmune disease history or systemic immunosuppression, patients were excluded. CDR3 size: 13 residues. From germline, CDR1 is LGHNT and CDR2 FRNRAP. Trimming cost V 3 bases and J 2 bases, with 6 bases left between them. This record comes from a study of OX40 agonist ivuxolimab in advanced cancers. Across the study: Hepatocellular carcinoma, melanoma, renal cell or head and neck cancer occurred in dose-escalation patients.

Repertoires were generated with immunoSEQ multiplex PCR, while TCRdb's copy carries only in-frame clones and drops some. The sample holds around 39,000 clones, 79% seen once. This sample comprised CD4+ or CD8+ T cells sorted from blood, obtained in a trial of the OX40 agonist ivuxolimab. The V call is TRBV12-5, the J call TRBJ2-3; D uncertain. The source is an adult with an advanced solid tumor such as melanoma, head and neck, liver or kidney cancer. As DNA, the CDR3 is TGTGCTAGTGGTTTCTGGGACACAGATACGCAGTATTTT. This codes for CASGFWDTDTQYF.